Each of the 15 T cell receptor beta chains below was sequenced from the same sample in a study of T-cell reconstitution after alpha-beta-depleted transplantation in children. It was with unique molecular identifiers that the TCRbeta library was prepared. TCRdb reprocessed the PCR reads via MiXCR and lists one record per CDR3 protein. Altogether about 580,000 distinct CDR3 sequences are present, 25% to 30% being singletons, with the ten largest covering around 36%. The sample here was PBMCs, taken before TCRalphabeta/CD19-depleted stem cell transplant. The receptors were gathered from a boy under two years old with Wiskott-Aldrich syndrome, due to receive a stem cell transplant.

V is TRBV29-1 and J is TRBJ2-7; 7 positions match TRBD1. V lost 6 bases to trimming and J lost 4 bases; unmatched junction nucleotides: 9. This CDR3 contains 13 residues. The V gene's germline CDR1 is SQVTM and CDR2 ANQGSEA. The DNA for the CDR3 is TGCAGCGTGACACAGGGGCTATGGTACGAGCAGTACTTC. It encodes CSVTQGLWYEQYF.

V usage is TRBV5-1 and J usage is TRBJ2-1; no reliable D call. Between the trimmed V and J ends, which lost 6 bases and 5 bases, there was a span of 15 bases. The germline CDR1 and CDR2 sequences are SGHRS and YFSETQ. The CDR3 covers 14 residues. CDR3 loop: CASTNTPDHNEQFF. CDR3 nucleotide sequence: TGCGCCAGCACCAATACACCGGACCACAATGAGCAGTTCTTC.

V usage is TRBV5-1 and J usage is TRBJ2-5; a possible D gene is TRBD2 (5 bases). This CDR3 has 14 residues. CDR1 and CDR2 from the germline V gene are SGHRS and YFSETQ. Trimming stripped 4 bases from V and 4 bases from J, with 14 bases between. CDR3 DNA: TGCGCCAGCAGCATCGGAGGACCTGGAGAGACCCAGTACTTC. Translated: CASSIGGPGETQYF.

The V gene is TRBV5-1, the J gene TRBJ2-1; 12 bases map to TRBD1. After removal of 2 bases from V and 8 bases from J, the junction contained 5 bases not matched to a gene. The CDR3 loop spans 15 amino acids. Germline V gene data show CDR1 as SGHRS and CDR2 as YFSETQ. CDR3 residues: CASSFTGTGGYEQFF. CDR3 bases: TGCGCCAGCAGCTTTACCGGGACAGGGGGCTATGAGCAGTTCTTC.

The V and J genes are TRBV20-1 and TRBJ2-7, with 10 bases identical to TRBD2. The CDR3 sequence is 15 residues long. J was trimmed by 5 bases and V by 1 base; bases with no gene match: 8. The V gene's germline CDR1 is DFQATT and CDR2 SNEGSKA (reference sequence). This CDR3 is CSARVSGRLYHEQYF. The CDR3 DNA reads TGCAGTGCTAGAGTTAGCGGGAGGCTATACCACGAGCAGTACTTC.

The sample holds one count of this clonotype. The gene calls are TRBV5-1 and TRBJ2-1, with D perhaps TRBD2 (6 bases). Germline V gene sequence: CDR1 SGHRS, CDR2 YFSETQ. With 0 bases removed from V and 2 bases from J, the gap between germline ends came to 18 bases. CDR3 size: 18 residues. The chain's CDR3 is CASSLAGGTGEPYNEQFF. In DNA, the CDR3 is TGCGCCAGCAGCTTGGCTGGGGGAACGGGAGAACCCTACAATGAGCAGTTCTTC.

The gene calls are TRBV12-3 or TRBV12-4 and TRBJ2-1; TRBD1 or TRBD2 may be the D gene (6 bases each). V was shortened by 1 base and J by 4 bases, with 23 bases between the two germline ends. The CDR3 sequence is 19 residues long. The DNA of the CDR3 is TGTGCCAGCAGTTTAGAGGGGGGAATCTTCCGACGGACGTACAATGAGCAGTTCTTC. As protein: CASSLEGGIFRRTYNEQFF.

The chain's CDR3 is CASSYGLAGSGNEQFF. CDR3 bases: TGTGCCAGCAGTTACGGACTAGCGGGATCAGGAAATGAGCAGTTCTTC. The rearrangement links TRBV27 to TRBJ2-1, with 12 nucleotides matching TRBD2. V dropped 4 bases and J dropped 7; count of bases not matched to a gene: 8. Germline V gene data show CDR1 as MNHEY and CDR2 as SMNVEV (reference sequence). There are 16 residues in the CDR3.

This chain connects TRBV5-4 to TRBJ2-7, with TRBD1 identical over 9 bases. Looked up from germline, CDR1 is SGHNT and CDR2 is YYREEE (reference sequence). Trimming at V came to 4 bases and at J to 0 bases, leaving 5 bases not matched to a gene. There are 15 residues in the CDR3. CDR3 in DNA: TGTGCCAGCAGCCGGGACAGGGCCAGCTCCTACGAGCAGTACTTC. It is translated as CASSRDRASSYEQYF.

The chain carries TRBV5-1 and TRBJ2-7, with a weak D call TRBD2 (6 bases). The CDR3 spans 15 residues. Trimming shortened V by 3 bases and J by 2 bases, and 15 bases separated the two germline ends. Germline V CDR1 and CDR2: SGHRS, YFSETQ. CDR3 amino acids: CASSWGLLPTYEQYF. The CDR3, as DNA: TGCGCCAGCAGCTGGGGACTTCTCCCCACCTACGAGCAGTACTTC.

Here the CDR3 DNA reads TGCAGCGTTGAACGTCGAAACCAAGAGACCCAGTACTTC. Protein sequence: CSVERRNQETQYF. The chain links TRBV29-1 to TRBJ2-5; D gene ambiguous. V was cut by 2 bases and J by 0 bases, with 7 bases left in between. The CDR3 spans 13 residues. The germline gives CDR1 SQVTM, CDR2 ANQGSEA.

This clonotype showed up just a few times. V is TRBV28 and J is TRBJ2-5, with D possibly TRBD2 on 7 matching bases. The CDR3 contains 20 residues. Germline V gene data show CDR1 as MDHEN and CDR2 as SYDVKM. V gave up 3 bases and J gave up 3 bases, with 29 bases separating them. CDR3 DNA: TGTGCCAGCAGTTTCCTGGGGGGGCTTTCCCACACCGAAGCTAAAGAGACCCAGTACTTC. Protein product: CASSFLGGLSHTEAKETQYF.

This clonotype was seen more than once but under ten times. The chain uses TRBV4-2 and TRBJ1-5; 7 positions agree with TRBD1. Germline V CDR1 and CDR2: LGHNA, YNFKEQ. The CDR3 sequence is 15 residues long. V shed 1 base, J shed 3 bases, and the junction held 3 bases outside the gene matches. The CDR3 region is CASSQGTGDNQPQHF. In DNA, the CDR3 is TGTGCCAGCAGCCAAGGCACAGGGGACAATCAGCCCCAGCATTTT.

The chain has TRBV12-3 or TRBV12-4 and TRBJ2-5; 7 nucleotides line up with TRBD2. CDR3 length: 17 residues. J lost 2 bases, V lost 2 bases, and 11 bases had no gene match. The CDR3 region is CASSLSSSGWGQETQYF. The CDR3 nucleotides read TGTGCCAGCAGTTTATCCTCTAGCGGATGGGGTCAAGAGACCCAGTACTTC.

This clonotype has only a few counts. The chain combines TRBV24-1 with TRBJ2-2, with 14 nucleotides matching TRBD2. The J segment lost 5 bases and the V segment lost 2 bases, leaving 6 bases of the junction unmatched. There are 18 residues in the CDR3. In germline, CDR1 is KGHDR, CDR2 SFDVKD. This chain's CDR3 is CATSDSGLAGDGTGELFF. The DNA of the CDR3 is TGTGCCACCAGTGATTCGGGACTAGCGGGAGACGGAACCGGGGAGCTGTTTTTT.